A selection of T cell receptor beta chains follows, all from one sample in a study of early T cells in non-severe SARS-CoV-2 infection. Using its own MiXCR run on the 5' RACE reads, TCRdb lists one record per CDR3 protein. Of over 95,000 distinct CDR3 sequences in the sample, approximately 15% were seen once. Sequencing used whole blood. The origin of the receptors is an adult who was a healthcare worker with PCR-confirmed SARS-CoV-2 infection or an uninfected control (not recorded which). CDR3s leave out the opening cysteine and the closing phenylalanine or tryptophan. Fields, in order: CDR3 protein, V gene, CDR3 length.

TSSSGPNTEAF TRBV7-9 11
ASSPAGGTPDTQY TRBV18 13
ASSLDVRSLYGYT TRBV5-4 13
SARRMGLAGGNEQF TRBV20-1 14
RGTGPQRSTEAF TRBV20-1 12
ASSPEEDHTDTQY TRBV11-2 13
ASSPAGQNTGELF TRBV5-1 13
SARAPPAGGTDTQY TRBV29-1 14
ASSTGVQPQH TRBV12-3/TRBV12-4 10
SASSPVDTQY TRBV20-1 10
ASSYSPLAGTDTQY TRBV6-5 14